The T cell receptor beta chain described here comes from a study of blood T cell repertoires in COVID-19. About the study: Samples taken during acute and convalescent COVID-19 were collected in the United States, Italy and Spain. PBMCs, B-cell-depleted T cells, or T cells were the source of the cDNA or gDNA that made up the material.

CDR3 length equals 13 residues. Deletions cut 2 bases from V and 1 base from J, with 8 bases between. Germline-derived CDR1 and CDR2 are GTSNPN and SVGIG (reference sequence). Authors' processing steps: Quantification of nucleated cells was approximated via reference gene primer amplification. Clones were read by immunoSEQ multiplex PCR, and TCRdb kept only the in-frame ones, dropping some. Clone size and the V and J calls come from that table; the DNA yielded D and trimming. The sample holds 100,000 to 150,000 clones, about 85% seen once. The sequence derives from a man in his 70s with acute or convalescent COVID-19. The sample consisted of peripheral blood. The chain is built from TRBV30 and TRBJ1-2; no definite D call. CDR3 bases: TGTGCCTGGAGTCCGGGATATAACTATGGCTACACCTTC. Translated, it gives CAWSPGYNYGYTF.